The TCR beta chain described here comes from a study of T-cell reconstitution after alpha-beta-depleted transplantation in children. Overall study findings and caveats: When one year had passed after transplant, most T-cell counts and diversity came from newly produced T cells.

Unique molecular identifiers were incorporated into the prepared TCRbeta library. TCRdb reanalysed the PCR reads using MiXCR and keeps one entry per CDR3 protein. Of around 960,000 distinct CDR3 sequences listed, about 29% are singletons. This clonotype was picked up a small number of times. The antigen is unknown. CDR1 SEHNR and CDR2 FQNEAQ come from the germline V gene (reference sequence). The CDR3 runs 16 residues. J gave up 9 bases and V 5 bases, and 13 bases lay outside the gene matches. Sequenced here: PBMCs, mostly from graft donor cells, sampled 360 days after TCRalphabeta/CD19-depleted stem cell transplant. V gene TRBV7-9 combines with J gene TRBJ1-6; 7 nucleotides align to TRBD1. This receptor was taken from a boy under two years old who had a stem cell transplant for SCID, so the T cells may come from the graft donor. CDR3 nucleotides: TGTGCCAGCAGCCGGACCAGGACAGGTTCATTTTCACCCCTCCACTTT. Protein product: CASSRTRTGSFSPLHF.